These T cell receptor beta chains were read from a single sample in a study of technical replicates of blood from a handful of donors. Assay: immunoSEQ multiplex PCR; the TCRdb copy retains only in-frame clones and omits some. This sample has 75,000 or so clones, with 90% to 95% found just once. Sequenced sample: T cells isolated from PBMCs. The source is a human donor in good health. Each CDR3 is given with its conserved first and last residue. D genes are given only for firm matches. The size entry is marked missing in some rows and otherwise reads once, few, many or a size class.

v_call	d_call	cdr3_length	clone_size	j_call	cdr3_aa	cdr3_nt
TRBV6-5	TRBD2	13	.	TRBJ2-1	CASSISGNNEQFF	TGTGCCAGCAGTATTAGCGGGAACAATGAGCAGTTCTTC
TRBV9	TRBD2	17	.	TRBJ2-4	CASSLYSGGMYGNIQYF	TGTGCCAGCAGCCTCTATTCGGGAGGAATGTACGGAAACATTCAGTACTTC
TRBV7-6	TRBD1	15	.	TRBJ2-1	CASSRTGGAPNEQFF	TGTGCCAGCAGCAGGACAGGGGGCGCCCCCAATGAGCAGTTCTTC
TRBV21-1	.	14	.	TRBJ1-1	CKYGRTAFHTEAFF	TGTAAATATGGCAGGACAGCTTTTCACACTGAAGCTTTCTTT
TRBV11-2	.	13	.	TRBJ2-7	CASSLYFAYEQYF	TGTGCCAGCAGCTTATACTTTGCCTACGAGCAGTACTTC
TRBV6-6	TRBD2	12	.	TRBJ2-7	CATGTSAYEQYF	TGTGCCACCGGGACTAGCGCTTACGAGCAGTACTTC
TRBV30	TRBD1	13	.	TRBJ2-1	CACSRDRDNEQFF	TGTGCCTGCTCTCGGGACAGGGACAATGAGCAGTTCTTC
TRBV28	.	13	.	TRBJ1-2	CASSLIRGSVDTF	TGTGCCAGCAGTTTAATAAGAGGCTCAGTGGATACCTTC
TRBV6-6	TRBD2	16	.	TRBJ2-7	CASSYSTSGSAYEQYF	TGTGCCAGCAGTTACTCGACTAGCGGGAGCGCCTACGAGCAGTACTTC
TRBV4-2	.	14	.	TRBJ2-5	CASSQNLVGETQYF	TGTGCCAGCAGCCAAAACCTAGTAGGCGAGACCCAGTACTTC
TRBV7-3	TRBD2	15	.	TRBJ2-1	CASSLRLAVYNEQFF	TGTGCCAGCAGCTTAAGGCTAGCGGTCTACAATGAGCAGTTCTTC
TRBV15	.	17	.	TRBJ1-5	CATSRDLGGLGDQPQHF	TGTGCCACCAGCAGAGATCTCGGCGGACTCGGGGATCAGCCCCAGCATTTT
TRBV10-2	TRBD1	16	.	TRBJ1-4	CASSESMTGEGEKLFF	TGCGCCAGCAGTGAGTCGATGACAGGGGAGGGTGAAAAACTGTTTTTT
TRBV27	TRBD1	14	.	TRBJ1-2	CASRFGTDYGGYTF	TGTGCCAGCAGATTTGGGACAGACTATGGTGGCTACACCTTC
TRBV7-9	TRBD2	15	.	TRBJ2-3	CASSFEGAGADTQYF	TGTGCCAGCAGCTTCGAAGGAGCGGGAGCTGATACGCAGTATTTT
TRBV9	.	14	.	TRBJ2-7	CASSQDGGRFEQYF	TGTGCCAGCAGCCAGGACGGGGGTCGTTTCGAGCAGTACTTC
TRBV2	TRBD1	14	few	TRBJ1-1	CASSGDRGWTEAFF	TGTGCCAGCAGTGGGGACAGGGGTTGGACTGAAGCTTTCTTT
TRBV5-6	TRBD2	15	.	TRBJ2-5	CASSPLPGGRETQYF	TGTGCCAGCAGCCCACTACCGGGAGGGAGAGAGACCCAGTACTTC
TRBV20-1	TRBD1	11	once	TRBJ1-2	CSAAGGSIDTF	TGCAGTGCTGCAGGGGGAAGCATTGACACCTTC
TRBV2	.	13	.	TRBJ2-1	CASSTGPGNEQFF	TGTGCCAGCAGCACCGGCCCGGGAAATGAGCAGTTCTTC
TRBV5-1	.	16	.	TRBJ1-1	CASSLAGGMGDTEAFF	TGCGCCAGCAGCTTGGCTGGGGGGATGGGGGACACTGAAGCTTTCTTT
TRBV6-6	.	13	.	TRBJ2-1	CASSYSLLDEQFF	TGTGCCAGCAGTTACTCCCTGTTAGATGAGCAGTTCTTC